The source of this TCR beta chain is a study of spatial heterogeneity in lung cancer. The time point denotes: sample taken at primary tumor resection. The CDR3 loop spans 13 amino acids. The V and J ends lost 2 bases and 4 bases respectively, with 9 bases between them. Germline CDR1 is MNHEY and CDR2 is SVGEGT. TCRdb re-analysed the 5' RACE reads in MiXCR, keeping a single row per CDR3 protein. The sample contains approximately 44,000 distinct CDR3 sequences, roughly an eighth of which appear only once. The sequencing here drew on PBMCs, taken at surgery. This sequence originates from a male donor with early-stage non-small cell lung cancer. The gene calls are TRBV6-2 or TRBV6-3 and TRBJ2-7, with D possibly being TRBD1 or TRBD2 (6 bases each). The CDR3 DNA sequence: TGTGCCAGCAGTTACCAGGGGAGGTACGAGCAGTACTTC. Residues: CASSYQGRYEQYF.